This is a list of T cell receptor beta chains from one sample in a study of neurological immune-mediated disorders. From the 5' RACE reads, TCRdb called clonotypes with MiXCR, one entry per CDR3 protein. The sample lists about 55,000 distinct CDR3 sequences; about 25% were seen once. Input material: PBMCs. The receptor set was obtained from a man between 60 and 75 years old with HTLV-1-associated myelopathy (HAM/TSP). Each CDR3 is given with its conserved first and last residue. D genes are given only for firm matches. Clone size is given for some rows only: seen once, a few or many times, or a class if the clone is expanded.

V gene: TRBV20-1; J gene: TRBJ1-2; D gene: -; clone size: many; CDR3 DNA: TGCAGTGCCATTAACCGCGGGGGGAGGTCTAACTATGGCTACACCTTC; CDR3 protein: CSAINRGGRSNYGYTF
V gene: TRBV4-1; J gene: TRBJ1-3; D gene: TRBD1; clone size: many; CDR3 DNA: TGCGCCAGCAGCCAAGATTCGGTCCCCTCTCTCAGGGGGCAGGGAAACACCATATATTTT; CDR3 protein: CASSQDSVPSLRGQGNTIYF
V gene: TRBV5-1; J gene: TRBJ2-3; D gene: TRBD2; clone size: many; CDR3 DNA: TGCGCCAGCACCGTGACTAGCGGGACAGATACGCAGTATTTT; CDR3 protein: CASTVTSGTDTQYF
V gene: TRBV7-8; J gene: TRBJ2-7; D gene: -; clone size: many; CDR3 DNA: TGTGCCAGCAGCTTAATGGACAGTGCCTACGAGCAGTACTTC; CDR3 protein: CASSLMDSAYEQYF
V gene: TRBV20-1; J gene: TRBJ2-5; D gene: -; clone size: many; CDR3 DNA: TGCAGTGCTAGATTGGGCGGGAAGGAGACCCAGTACTTC; CDR3 protein: CSARLGGKETQYF
V gene: TRBV7-9; J gene: TRBJ2-7; D gene: -; clone size: -; CDR3 DNA: TGTGCCAGCAGCCCCGCGCCGGGGACCGGGGCCTACGAGCAGTACTTC; CDR3 protein: CASSPAPGTGAYEQYF
V gene: TRBV5-1; J gene: TRBJ2-1; D gene: TRBD2; clone size: -; CDR3 DNA: TGCGCCAGCAGCTTGAGCCTAGCGGGTATTTCCTTCTACAATGAGCAGTTCTTC; CDR3 protein: CASSLSLAGISFYNEQFF
V gene: TRBV7-3; J gene: TRBJ2-7; D gene: TRBD1; clone size: many; CDR3 DNA: TGTGCCAGCAGCCCGGGACAGGGGGCGTTGGAGCAGTACTTC; CDR3 protein: CASSPGQGALEQYF
V gene: TRBV5-6; J gene: TRBJ2-7; D gene: TRBD2; clone size: many; CDR3 DNA: TGTGCCAGCAGCTCCTGGACTAGCGGGACGGCGCAGTACTTC; CDR3 protein: CASSSWTSGTAQYF
V gene: TRBV20-1; J gene: TRBJ2-2; D gene: -; clone size: -; CDR3 DNA: TGCAGTGCAACCGCAGGGGAGCTGTTTTTT; CDR3 protein: CSATAGELFF
V gene: TRBV7-9; J gene: TRBJ2-3; D gene: TRBD2; clone size: once; CDR3 DNA: TGTGCCAGCAGCTTGACTAGCAACACAGATACGCAGTATTTT; CDR3 protein: CASSLTSNTDTQYF
V gene: TRBV5-1; J gene: TRBJ2-3; D gene: TRBD2; clone size: once; CDR3 DNA: TGCGCCAGCAGCTTGAACCCAGCGGGAGTGGGCACAGATACGCAGTATTTT; CDR3 protein: CASSLNPAGVGTDTQYF
V gene: TRBV12-3/TRBV12-4; J gene: TRBJ2-3; D gene: TRBD1; clone size: many; CDR3 DNA: TGTGCCAGCAGTCCTTTGACAGGGCTTGGAGATACGCAGTATTTT; CDR3 protein: CASSPLTGLGDTQYF
V gene: TRBV11-2; J gene: TRBJ2-2; D gene: TRBD2; clone size: -; CDR3 DNA: TGTGCCAGCAGCCTCACTAGCGGGAGGAACACCGGGGAGCTGTTTTTT; CDR3 protein: CASSLTSGRNTGELFF
V gene: TRBV3-1; J gene: TRBJ2-7; D gene: -; clone size: once; CDR3 DNA: TGTGCCAGCAGCCAAGATTGGGAGCAGTACTTC; CDR3 protein: CASSQDWEQYF
V gene: TRBV7-9; J gene: TRBJ2-5; D gene: TRBD2; clone size: many; CDR3 DNA: TGTGCCAGCAGCTCCACGTCCGGGCTAGCGGAGAACCAAGAGACCCAGTACTTC; CDR3 protein: CASSSTSGLAENQETQYF
V gene: TRBV5-6; J gene: TRBJ2-1; D gene: TRBD2; clone size: many; CDR3 DNA: TGTGCCAGCAGCTTGGTATCGACTAGCGGGAAGGGTGGGCAGTTCTTC; CDR3 protein: CASSLVSTSGKGGQFF
V gene: TRBV20-1; J gene: TRBJ2-1; D gene: TRBD1; clone size: many; CDR3 DNA: TGCAGTGCTAGAGTTCCACAGGGGGCATATGAGCAGTTCTTC; CDR3 protein: CSARVPQGAYEQFF
V gene: TRBV7-2; J gene: TRBJ2-4; D gene: TRBD1; clone size: many; CDR3 DNA: TGTGCCAGCAGCCGGACAGGTCAAAACATTCAGTACTTC; CDR3 protein: CASSRTGQNIQYF
V gene: TRBV5-1; J gene: TRBJ1-1; D gene: TRBD1; clone size: many; CDR3 DNA: TGCGCCAGCAGCTGGGGGACAGAGAAGGGTGAAGCTTTCTTT; CDR3 protein: CASSWGTEKGEAFF
V gene: TRBV14; J gene: TRBJ1-5; D gene: TRBD1; clone size: many; CDR3 DNA: TGTGCCAGCAGCCCCAATTCCGGGACAGGGGATATAATGGTATACCAGCCCCAGCATTTT; CDR3 protein: CASSPNSGTGDIMVYQPQHF
V gene: TRBV20-1; J gene: TRBJ2-3; D gene: -; clone size: -; CDR3 DNA: TGCAGTGCTAGAGTTGGCGGCTATAGCACAGATACGCAGTATTTT; CDR3 protein: CSARVGGYSTDTQYF
V gene: TRBV20-1; J gene: TRBJ2-7; D gene: -; clone size: many; CDR3 DNA: TGCAGTGTTAAGACTGAAAACTCCTACGAGCAGTACTTC; CDR3 protein: CSVKTENSYEQYF
V gene: TRBV3-1; J gene: TRBJ2-1; D gene: -; clone size: few; CDR3 DNA: TGTGCCAGCAGCCAAGTGGGCGGTGAGCAGTTCTTC; CDR3 protein: CASSQVGGEQFF
V gene: TRBV20-1; J gene: TRBJ2-1; D gene: -; clone size: few; CDR3 DNA: TGCAGTGCTACCCACAATGAGCAGTTCTTC; CDR3 protein: CSATHNEQFF
V gene: TRBV5-1; J gene: TRBJ2-1; D gene: -; clone size: many; CDR3 DNA: TGCGCCAGCAGCTCGACGGTGGGCTCCTACAATGAGCAGTTCTTC; CDR3 protein: CASSSTVGSYNEQFF
V gene: TRBV5-1; J gene: TRBJ2-5; D gene: -; clone size: -; CDR3 DNA: TGCGCCAGCAGCCGGGACTCCCGCGGGGAGACCCAGTACTTC; CDR3 protein: CASSRDSRGETQYF
V gene: TRBV14; J gene: TRBJ2-1; D gene: -; clone size: many; CDR3 DNA: TGTGCCAGCAGCCAAGACTCCACAGGCTCCTACAATGAGCAGTTCTTC; CDR3 protein: CASSQDSTGSYNEQFF
V gene: TRBV5-5; J gene: TRBJ2-5; D gene: TRBD1; clone size: -; CDR3 DNA: TGTGCCAGCAGCTTGGCCTTCCTCACAGGGGGCGGAGAGACCCAGTACTTC; CDR3 protein: CASSLAFLTGGGETQYF
V gene: TRBV10-3; J gene: TRBJ2-1; D gene: -; clone size: -; CDR3 DNA: TGTGCCATCAGTGCCCTTGATGAGCAGTTCTTC; CDR3 protein: CAISALDEQFF
V gene: TRBV5-5; J gene: TRBJ1-4; D gene: -; clone size: many; CDR3 DNA: TGTGCCAGCAGCTTTTCGGCTGGGGCTAATGAAAAACTGTTTTTT; CDR3 protein: CASSFSAGANEKLFF
V gene: TRBV11-2; J gene: TRBJ2-1; D gene: TRBD1; clone size: -; CDR3 DNA: TGTGCCAGCAGCTTAGTTGGACGCGCCAGCAGCTTAGACGGGACAGATGAGCAGTTCTTC; CDR3 protein: CASSLVGRASSLDGTDEQFF
V gene: TRBV5-1; J gene: TRBJ2-1; D gene: TRBD2; clone size: many; CDR3 DNA: TGCGCCACCGGACTAGCGGCTAGCTCCTACAATGAGCAGTTCTTC; CDR3 protein: CATGLAASSYNEQFF
V gene: TRBV2; J gene: TRBJ2-1; D gene: -; clone size: -; CDR3 DNA: TGTGCCAGCAGTGACCGTGAGCAGTTCTTC; CDR3 protein: CASSDREQFF
V gene: TRBV28; J gene: TRBJ2-7; D gene: -; clone size: many; CDR3 DNA: TGTGCCAGCGGCCACAGGCGACAGAGGGCAGGCTACGAGCAGTACTTC; CDR3 protein: CASGHRRQRAGYEQYF
V gene: TRBV5-1; J gene: TRBJ2-5; D gene: TRBD1; clone size: many; CDR3 DNA: TGCGCCAGCAGCCTGCAGGGACAGCAAGAGACCCAGTACTTC; CDR3 protein: CASSLQGQQETQYF
V gene: TRBV28; J gene: TRBJ2-1; D gene: TRBD1; clone size: many; CDR3 DNA: TGTGCCAGCAGCCCGGGACAGGGCGAGTTCTTC; CDR3 protein: CASSPGQGEFF